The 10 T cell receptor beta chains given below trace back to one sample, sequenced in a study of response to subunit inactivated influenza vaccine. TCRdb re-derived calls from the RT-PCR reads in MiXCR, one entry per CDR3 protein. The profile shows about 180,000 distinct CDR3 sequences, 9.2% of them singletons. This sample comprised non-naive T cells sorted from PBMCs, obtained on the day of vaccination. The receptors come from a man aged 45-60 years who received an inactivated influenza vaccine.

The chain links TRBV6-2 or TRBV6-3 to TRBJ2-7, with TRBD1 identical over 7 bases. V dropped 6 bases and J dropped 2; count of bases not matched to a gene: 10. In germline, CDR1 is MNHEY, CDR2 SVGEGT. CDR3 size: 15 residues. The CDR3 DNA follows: TGTGCCAGCAGCTCTATCCGGGACAGTACCTACGAGCAGTACTTC. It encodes CASSSIRDSTYEQYF.

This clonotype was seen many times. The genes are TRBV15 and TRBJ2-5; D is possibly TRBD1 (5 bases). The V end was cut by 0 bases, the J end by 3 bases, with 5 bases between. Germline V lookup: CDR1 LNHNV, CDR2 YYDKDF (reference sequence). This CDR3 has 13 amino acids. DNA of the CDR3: TGTGCCACCAGCAGAGACAGGGAAGAGACCCAGTACTTC. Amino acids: CATSRDREETQYF.

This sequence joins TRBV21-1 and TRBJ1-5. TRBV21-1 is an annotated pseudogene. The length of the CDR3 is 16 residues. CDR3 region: CASSKGDFKENQPQHF. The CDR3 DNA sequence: TGTGCCAGCAGCAAAGGGGACTTTAAGGAGAATCAGCCCCAGCATTTT.

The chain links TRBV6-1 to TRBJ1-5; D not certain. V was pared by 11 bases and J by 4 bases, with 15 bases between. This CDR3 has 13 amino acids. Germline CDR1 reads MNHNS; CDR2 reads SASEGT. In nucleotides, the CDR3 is TGTGCCGGTAGTCTAGAAGGTAATCAGCCCCAGCATTTT. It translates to CAGSLEGNQPQHF.

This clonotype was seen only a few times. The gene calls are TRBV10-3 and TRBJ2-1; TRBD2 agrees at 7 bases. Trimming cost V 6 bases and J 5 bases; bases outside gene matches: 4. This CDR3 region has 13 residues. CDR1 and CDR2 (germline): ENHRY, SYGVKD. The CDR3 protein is CAIRRGRDNEQFF. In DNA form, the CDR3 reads TGTGCCATCAGACGGGGGAGGGACAATGAGCAGTTCTTC.

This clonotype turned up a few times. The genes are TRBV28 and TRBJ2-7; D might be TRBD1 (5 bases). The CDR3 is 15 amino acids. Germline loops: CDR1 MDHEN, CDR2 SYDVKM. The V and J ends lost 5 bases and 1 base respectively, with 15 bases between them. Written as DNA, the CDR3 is TGTGCCAGCAGTCCTCAAACAGGTTCTTCCTACGAGCAGTACTTC. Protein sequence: CASSPQTGSSYEQYF.

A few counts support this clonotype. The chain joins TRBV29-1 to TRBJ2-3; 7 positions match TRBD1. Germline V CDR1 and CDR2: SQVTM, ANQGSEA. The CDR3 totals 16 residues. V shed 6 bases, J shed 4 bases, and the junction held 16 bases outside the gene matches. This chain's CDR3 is CSVSILLGTASDTQYF. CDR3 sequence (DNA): TGCAGCGTCTCGATTCTATTAGGGACAGCCTCAGATACGCAGTATTTT.

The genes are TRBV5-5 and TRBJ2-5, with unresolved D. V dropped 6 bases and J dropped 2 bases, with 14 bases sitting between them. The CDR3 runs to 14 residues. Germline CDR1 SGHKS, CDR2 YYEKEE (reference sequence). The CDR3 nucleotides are TGTGCCAGCACCCCATCGGCAGGACAAGAGACCCAGTACTTC. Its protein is CASTPSAGQETQYF.

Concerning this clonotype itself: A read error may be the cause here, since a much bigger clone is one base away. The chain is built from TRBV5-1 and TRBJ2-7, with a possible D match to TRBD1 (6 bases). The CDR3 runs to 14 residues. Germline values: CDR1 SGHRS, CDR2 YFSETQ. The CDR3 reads CGSSSPGQLYEQYF. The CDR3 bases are TGCGGCAGCAGCTCTCCGGGACAACTCTACGAGCAGTACTTC.

CDR3 residues: CASVGREEPTQYF. The CDR3 nucleotides read TGTGCCAGCGTGGGGAGGGAAGAGCCGACCCAGTACTTC. This chain joins TRBV7-8 and TRBJ2-5; 7 bases match TRBD2. The CDR3 contains 13 residues. Germline V gene lookup returns CDR1 SGHVS and CDR2 FQNEAQ. With V trimmed by 8 bases and J by 7 bases, 10 bases remained unmatched.